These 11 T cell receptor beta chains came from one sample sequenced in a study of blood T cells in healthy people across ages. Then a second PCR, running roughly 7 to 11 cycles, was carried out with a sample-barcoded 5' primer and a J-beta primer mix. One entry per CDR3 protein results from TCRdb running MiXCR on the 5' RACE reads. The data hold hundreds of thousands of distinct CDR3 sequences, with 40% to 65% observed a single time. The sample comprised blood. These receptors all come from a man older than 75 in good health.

DNA of the CDR3: TGCGCCAGCAGCCCCAACGCCGGGACTTCCTCCTACGAGCAGTACTTC. It translates to CASSPNAGTSSYEQYF. The chain recombines TRBV5-1 with TRBJ2-7, with a tentative D call TRBD2 (6 bases). The germline gives CDR1 SGHRS, CDR2 YFSETQ. V was cut by 4 bases and J by 0 bases, with 17 bases left in between. This CDR3 has 16 amino acids. Together with reference TRBV5-1 and TRBJ2-7, the CDR3 gives the full variable domain: KAGVTQTPRYLIKTRGQQVTLSCSPISGHRSVSWYQQTPGQGLQFLFEYFSETQRNKGNFPGRFSGRQFSNSRSEMNVSTLELGDSALYLCASSPNAGTSSYEQYFGPGTRLTVT.

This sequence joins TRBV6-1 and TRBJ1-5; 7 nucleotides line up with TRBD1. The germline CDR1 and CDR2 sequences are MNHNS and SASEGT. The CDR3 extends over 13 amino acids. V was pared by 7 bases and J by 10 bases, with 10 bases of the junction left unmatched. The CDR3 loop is CASTRQGLHPQHF. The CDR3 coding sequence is TGTGCCAGCACCCGACAGGGTCTTCACCCCCAGCATTTT.

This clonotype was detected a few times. As DNA, the CDR3 is TGCAGTGCTAGAGATATGGTCAGATTCACAGATACGCAGTATTTT. Its protein is CSARDMVRFTDTQYF. The chain uses TRBV20-1 and TRBJ2-3; D not resolved. Trimming took off 0 bases at V and 2 bases at J, with 12 bases between the two ends. Germline V gene lookup returns CDR1 DFQATT and CDR2 SNEGSKA (reference sequence). The CDR3 loop spans 15 amino acids.

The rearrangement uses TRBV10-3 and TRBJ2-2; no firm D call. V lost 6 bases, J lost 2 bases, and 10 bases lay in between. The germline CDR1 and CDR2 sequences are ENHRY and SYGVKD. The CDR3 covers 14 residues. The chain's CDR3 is CAISPDGNTGELFF. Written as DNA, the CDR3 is TGTGCCATCAGCCCGGACGGAAACACCGGGGAGCTGTTTTTT.

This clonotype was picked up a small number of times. CDR3 nucleotides: TGTGCCAGTTCCCTTAGCGGAGACACAGATACGCAGTATTTT. As protein: CASSLSGDTDTQYF. The rearrangement links TRBV19 to TRBJ2-3; the D gene is possibly TRBD2 (6 bases). Trimming cost V 8 bases and J 2 bases, with 14 bases left between them. The CDR3 covers 14 residues. The germline V gene has CDR1 LNHDA and CDR2 SQIVND (reference sequence).

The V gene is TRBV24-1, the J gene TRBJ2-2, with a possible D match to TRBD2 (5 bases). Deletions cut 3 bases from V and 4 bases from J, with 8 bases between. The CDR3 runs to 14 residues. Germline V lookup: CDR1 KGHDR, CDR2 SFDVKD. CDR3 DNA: TGTGCCACCAGTGATGAGGGTCTCACCGGGGAGCTGTTTTTT. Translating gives CATSDEGLTGELFF.

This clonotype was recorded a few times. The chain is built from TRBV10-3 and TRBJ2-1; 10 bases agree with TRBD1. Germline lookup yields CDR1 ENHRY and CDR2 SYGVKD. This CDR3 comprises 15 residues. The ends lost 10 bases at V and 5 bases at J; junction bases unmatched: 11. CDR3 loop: CATYTGTGVHNEQFF. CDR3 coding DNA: TGTGCCACCTACACCGGGACAGGGGTCCACAATGAGCAGTTCTTC.

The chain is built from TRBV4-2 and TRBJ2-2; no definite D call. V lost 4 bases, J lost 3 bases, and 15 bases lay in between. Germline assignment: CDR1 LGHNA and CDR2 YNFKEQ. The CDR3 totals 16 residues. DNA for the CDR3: TGTGCCAGCAGCCGAGACCGGTCCGCGGACACCGGGGAGCTGTTTTTT. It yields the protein CASSRDRSADTGELFF.

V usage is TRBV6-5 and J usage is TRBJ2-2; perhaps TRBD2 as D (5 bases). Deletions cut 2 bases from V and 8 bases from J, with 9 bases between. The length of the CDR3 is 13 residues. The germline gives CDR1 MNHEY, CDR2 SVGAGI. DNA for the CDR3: TGTGCCAGCAGTTACGTTCCGGGAGGGGAGCTGTTTTTT. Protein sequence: CASSYVPGGELFF.

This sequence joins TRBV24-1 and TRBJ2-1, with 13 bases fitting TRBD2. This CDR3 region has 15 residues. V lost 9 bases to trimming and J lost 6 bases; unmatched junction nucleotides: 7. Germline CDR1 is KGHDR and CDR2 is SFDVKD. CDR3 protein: CATQLGTSGINEQFF. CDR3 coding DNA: TGTGCCACCCAGCTAGGGACTAGCGGGATCAATGAGCAGTTCTTC.

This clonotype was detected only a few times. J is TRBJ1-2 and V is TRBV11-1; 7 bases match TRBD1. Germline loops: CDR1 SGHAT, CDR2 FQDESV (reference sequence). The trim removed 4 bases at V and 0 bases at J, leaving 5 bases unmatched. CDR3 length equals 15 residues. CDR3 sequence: CASSSGQLSNYGYTF. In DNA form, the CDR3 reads TGTGCCAGCAGCTCGGGACAGCTTTCTAACTATGGCTACACCTTC.